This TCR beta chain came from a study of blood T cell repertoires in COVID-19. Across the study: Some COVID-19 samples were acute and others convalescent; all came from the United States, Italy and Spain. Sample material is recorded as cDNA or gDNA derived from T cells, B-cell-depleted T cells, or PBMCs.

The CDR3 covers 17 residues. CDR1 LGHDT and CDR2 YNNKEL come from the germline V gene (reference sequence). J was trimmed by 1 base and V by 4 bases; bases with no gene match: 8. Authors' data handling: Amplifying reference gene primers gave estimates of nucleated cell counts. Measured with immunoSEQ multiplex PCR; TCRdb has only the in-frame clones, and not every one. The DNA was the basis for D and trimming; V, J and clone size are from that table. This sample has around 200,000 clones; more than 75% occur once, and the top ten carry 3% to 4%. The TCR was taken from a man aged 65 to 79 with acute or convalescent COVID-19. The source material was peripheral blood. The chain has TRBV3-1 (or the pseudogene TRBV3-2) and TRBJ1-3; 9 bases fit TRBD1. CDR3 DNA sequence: TGTGCCAGCAGCCCGTGGGACAGGGAATGGTCTGGAAACACCATATATTTT. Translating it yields CASSPWDREWSGNTIYF.